Described below is a single T cell receptor (beta chain) sequence and its context. The junction differs from germline at one of its ends, possibly a read error. The data belong to a study of blood T cell repertoires in COVID-19. The overall study: Acute-phase and convalescent COVID-19 samples originated in the United States, Italy and Spain. Sample material is recorded as cDNA or gDNA derived from T cells, B-cell-depleted T cells, or PBMCs.

Authors' processing steps: Reference gene primer amplification gave estimated nucleated cell counts. Profiling relied on immunoSEQ multiplex PCR, and the TCRdb table lists in-frame clones only, not all of them. Clone size and the V and J calls come from that table; the DNA yielded D and trimming. The table records approximately 170,000 clones, roughly 87% of them present only once. The germline gives CDR1 KGHSY, CDR2 FQNENV. The CDR3 sequence is 11 residues long. This clonotype originated in a man aged 18 to 29 who had recovered from COVID-19. Sequencing used peripheral blood. The chain combines TRBV16 with TRBJ1-3; D might be TRBD1 (5 bases). For the CDR3, the DNA is TGTGCCAGCACCATCGGGACTGGTGCGTCTTTT. It is translated as CASTIGTGASF.